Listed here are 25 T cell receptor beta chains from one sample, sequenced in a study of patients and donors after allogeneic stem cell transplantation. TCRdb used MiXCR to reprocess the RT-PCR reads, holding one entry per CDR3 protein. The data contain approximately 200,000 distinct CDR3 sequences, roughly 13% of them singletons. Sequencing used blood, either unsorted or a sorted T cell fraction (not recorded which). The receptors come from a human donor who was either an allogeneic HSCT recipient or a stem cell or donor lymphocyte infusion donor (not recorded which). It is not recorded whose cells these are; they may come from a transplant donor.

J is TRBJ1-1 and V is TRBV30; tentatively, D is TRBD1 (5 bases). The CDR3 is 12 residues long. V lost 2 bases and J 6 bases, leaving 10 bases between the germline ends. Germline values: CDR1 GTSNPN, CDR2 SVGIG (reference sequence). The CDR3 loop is CAWSHPGPEAFF. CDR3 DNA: TGTGCCTGGAGTCATCCAGGGCCTGAAGCTTTCTTT. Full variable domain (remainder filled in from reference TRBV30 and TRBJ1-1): SQTIHQWPATLVQPVGSPLSLECTVEGTSNPNLYWYRQAAGRGLQLLFYSVGIGQISSEVPQNLSASRPQDRQFILSSKKLLLSDSGFYLCAWSHPGPEAFFGQGTRLTVV.

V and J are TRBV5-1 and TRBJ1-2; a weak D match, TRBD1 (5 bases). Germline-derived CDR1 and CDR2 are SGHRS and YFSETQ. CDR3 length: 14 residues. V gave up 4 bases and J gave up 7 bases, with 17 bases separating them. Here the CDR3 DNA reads TGCGCCAGCAGCCCCGGGAACAGGCTGGGTGGCTACACCTTC. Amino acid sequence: CASSPGNRLGGYTF.

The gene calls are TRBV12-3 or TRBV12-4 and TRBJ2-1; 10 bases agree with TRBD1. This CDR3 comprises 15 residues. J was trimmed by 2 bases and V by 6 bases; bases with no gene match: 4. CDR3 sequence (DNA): TGTGCCAGCAGGGAGACAGGGGGCGCCTACAATGAGCAGTTCTTC. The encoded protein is CASRETGGAYNEQFF.

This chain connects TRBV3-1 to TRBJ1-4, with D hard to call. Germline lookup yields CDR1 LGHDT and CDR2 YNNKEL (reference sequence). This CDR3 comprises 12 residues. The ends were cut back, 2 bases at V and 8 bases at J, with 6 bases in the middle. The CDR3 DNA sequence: TGTGCCAGCAGCCAACGTGAGGAAAAACTGTTTTTT. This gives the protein CASSQREEKLFF.

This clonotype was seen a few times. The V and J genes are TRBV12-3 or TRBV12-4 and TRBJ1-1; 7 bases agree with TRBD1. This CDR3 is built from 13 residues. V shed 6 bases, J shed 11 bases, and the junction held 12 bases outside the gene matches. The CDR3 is CASSLGTARRAFF. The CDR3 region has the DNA TGTGCCAGCAGCCTCGGGACAGCTAGAAGGGCTTTCTTT.

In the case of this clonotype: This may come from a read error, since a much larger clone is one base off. As DNA, the CDR3 is TGTGCTAGCAGCCCCACCCCATTGGACGGACAAGAGACCGAGTACTTC. It specifies CASSPTPLDGQETEYF. The chain recombines TRBV7-7 with TRBJ2-5, with D possibly matching TRBD1 (5 bases). The V gene's germline CDR1 is SSHAT and CDR2 FNYEAQ (reference sequence). The CDR3 totals 16 residues.

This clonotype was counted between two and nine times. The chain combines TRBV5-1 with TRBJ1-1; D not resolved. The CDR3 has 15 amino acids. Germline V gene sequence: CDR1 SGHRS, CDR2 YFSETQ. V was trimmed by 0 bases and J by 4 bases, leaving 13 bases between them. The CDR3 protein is CASSLGSGMTTEAFF. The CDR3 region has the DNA TGCGCCAGCAGCTTGGGGTCAGGCATGACCACTGAAGCTTTCTTT.

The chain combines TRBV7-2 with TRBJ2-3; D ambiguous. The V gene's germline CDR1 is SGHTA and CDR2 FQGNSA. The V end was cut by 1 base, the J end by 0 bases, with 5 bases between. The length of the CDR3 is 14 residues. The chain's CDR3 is CASSLVASTDTQYF. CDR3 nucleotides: TGTGCCAGCAGCTTAGTAGCCAGCACAGATACGCAGTATTTT.

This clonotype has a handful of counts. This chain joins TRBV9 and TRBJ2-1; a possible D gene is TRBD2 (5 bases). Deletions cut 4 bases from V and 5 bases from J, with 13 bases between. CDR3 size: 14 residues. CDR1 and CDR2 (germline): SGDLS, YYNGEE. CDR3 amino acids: CASSPGVVDNEQFF. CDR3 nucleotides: TGTGCCAGCAGCCCCGGGGTCGTAGACAATGAGCAGTTCTTC.

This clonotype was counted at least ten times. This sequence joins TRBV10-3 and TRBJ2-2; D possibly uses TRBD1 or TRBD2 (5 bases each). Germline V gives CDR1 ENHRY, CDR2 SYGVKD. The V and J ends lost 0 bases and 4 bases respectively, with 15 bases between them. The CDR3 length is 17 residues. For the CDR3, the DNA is TGTGCCATCAGTGAGTCGATACTGCAGGGAGCCACCGGGGAGCTGTTTTTT. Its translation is CAISESILQGATGELFF.

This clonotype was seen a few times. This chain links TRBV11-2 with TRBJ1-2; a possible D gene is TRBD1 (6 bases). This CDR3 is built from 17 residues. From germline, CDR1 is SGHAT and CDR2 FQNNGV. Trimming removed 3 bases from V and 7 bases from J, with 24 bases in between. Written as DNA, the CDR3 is TGTGCCAGCAGCTTGATCCCTTTTTTATCGGGGGCGAGTGGCTACACCTTC. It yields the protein CASSLIPFLSGASGYTF.

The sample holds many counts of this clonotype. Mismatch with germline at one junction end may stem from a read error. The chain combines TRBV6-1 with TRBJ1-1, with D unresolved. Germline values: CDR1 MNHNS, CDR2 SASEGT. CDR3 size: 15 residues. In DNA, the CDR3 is TGTGCCAGCAGGATAGGAGCGTTTTCGAACGCTGAAGCTTTCTTT. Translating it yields CASRIGAFSNAEAFF.

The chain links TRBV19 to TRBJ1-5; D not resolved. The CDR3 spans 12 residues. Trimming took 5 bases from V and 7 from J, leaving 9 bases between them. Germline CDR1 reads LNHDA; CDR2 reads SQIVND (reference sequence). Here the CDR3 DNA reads TGTGCCAGTAGTCTCGTTCAGCAGCCCCAGCATTTT. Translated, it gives CASSLVQQPQHF. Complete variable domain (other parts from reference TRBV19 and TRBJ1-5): DGGITQSPKYLFRKEGQNVTLSCEQNLNHDAMYWYRQDPGQGLRLIYYSQIVNDFQKGDIAEGYSVSREKKESFPLTVTSAQKNPTAFYLCASSLVQQPQHFGDGTRLSIL.

CDR3 DNA: TGTGCCAGCAGCCAGACTAGCGGGGGGGCCCCCTCCTACGAGCAGTACTTC. It specifies CASSQTSGGAPSYEQYF. The J gene is TRBJ2-7, the V gene TRBV7-2; 14 nucleotides match TRBD2. V dropped 5 bases and J dropped 0; count of bases not matched to a gene: 6. Germline values: CDR1 SGHTA, CDR2 FQGNSA. The CDR3 sequence is 17 residues long.

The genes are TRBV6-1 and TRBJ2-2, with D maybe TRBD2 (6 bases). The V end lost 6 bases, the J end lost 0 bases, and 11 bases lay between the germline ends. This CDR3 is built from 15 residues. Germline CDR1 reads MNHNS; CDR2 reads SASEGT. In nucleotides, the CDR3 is TGTGCCAGCAGAGAACCGGGGGCGAACACCGGGGAGCTGTTTTTT. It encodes CASREPGANTGELFF.

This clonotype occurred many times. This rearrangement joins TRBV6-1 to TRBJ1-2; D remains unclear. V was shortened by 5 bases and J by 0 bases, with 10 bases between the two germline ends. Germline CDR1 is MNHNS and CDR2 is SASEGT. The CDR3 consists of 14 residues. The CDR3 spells CASSQTLANYGYTF. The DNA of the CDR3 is TGTGCCAGCAGTCAGACACTAGCTAACTATGGCTACACCTTC.

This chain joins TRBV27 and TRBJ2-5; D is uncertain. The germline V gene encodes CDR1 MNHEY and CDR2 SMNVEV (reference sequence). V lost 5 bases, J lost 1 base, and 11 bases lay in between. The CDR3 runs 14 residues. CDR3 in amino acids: CASSGRPLQETQYF. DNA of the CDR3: TGTGCCAGCAGTGGGCGCCCGCTCCAAGAGACCCAGTACTTC.

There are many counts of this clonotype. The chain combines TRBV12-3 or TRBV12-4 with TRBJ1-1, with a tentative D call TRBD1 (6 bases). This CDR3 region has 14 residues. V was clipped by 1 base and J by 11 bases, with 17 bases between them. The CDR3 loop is CASSLGQGSFRAFF. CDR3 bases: TGTGCCAGCAGTTTAGGGCAGGGGAGTTTCCGCGCTTTCTTT.

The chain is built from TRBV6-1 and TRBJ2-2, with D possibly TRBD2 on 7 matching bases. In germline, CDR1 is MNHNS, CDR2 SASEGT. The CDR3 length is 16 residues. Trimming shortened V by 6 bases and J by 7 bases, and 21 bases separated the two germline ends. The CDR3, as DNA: TGTGCCAGCAGCACAGGGACTACCCTTTTTAGCGGGGAGCTGTTTTTT. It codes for CASSTGTTLFSGELFF.

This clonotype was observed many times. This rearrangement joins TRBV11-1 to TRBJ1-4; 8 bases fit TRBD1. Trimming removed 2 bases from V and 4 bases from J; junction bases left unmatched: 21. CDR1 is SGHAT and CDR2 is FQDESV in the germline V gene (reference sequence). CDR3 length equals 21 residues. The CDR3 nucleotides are TGTGCCAGCAGCTTAAGGGATTTGTGGACAGGGCCCTCTGAGAATAATGAAAAACTGTTTTTT. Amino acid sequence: CASSLRDLWTGPSENNEKLFF.

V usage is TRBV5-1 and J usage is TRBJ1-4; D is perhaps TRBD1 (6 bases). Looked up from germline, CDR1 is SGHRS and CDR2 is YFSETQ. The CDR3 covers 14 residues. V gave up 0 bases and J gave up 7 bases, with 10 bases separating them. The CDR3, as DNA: TGCGCCAGCAGCTTGGACAGGGTGGGTGAAAAACTGTTTTTT. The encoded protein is CASSLDRVGEKLFF.

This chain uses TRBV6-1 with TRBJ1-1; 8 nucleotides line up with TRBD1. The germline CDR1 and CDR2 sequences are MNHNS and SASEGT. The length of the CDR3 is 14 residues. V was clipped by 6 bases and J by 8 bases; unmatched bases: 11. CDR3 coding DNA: TGTGCCAGCAGCACGGACAGGGAGAATGTGGAAGCTTTCTTT. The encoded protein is CASSTDRENVEAFF.

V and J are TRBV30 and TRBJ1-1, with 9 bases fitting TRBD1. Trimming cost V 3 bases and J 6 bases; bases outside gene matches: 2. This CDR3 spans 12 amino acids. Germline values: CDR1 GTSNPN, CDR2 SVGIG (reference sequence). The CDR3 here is CAWSDRGAEAFF. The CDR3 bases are TGTGCCTGGAGCGACAGGGGGGCTGAAGCTTTCTTT. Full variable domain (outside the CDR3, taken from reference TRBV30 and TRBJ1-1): SQTIHQWPATLVQPVGSPLSLECTVEGTSNPNLYWYRQAAGRGLQLLFYSVGIGQISSEVPQNLSASRPQDRQFILSSKKLLLSDSGFYLCAWSDRGAEAFFGQGTRLTVV.

CDR3 residues: CASSDPRQGAYEQYF. The CDR3 nucleotides read TGTGCCAGCAGTGATCCCCGGCAGGGGGCCTACGAGCAGTACTTC. The chain combines TRBV2 with TRBJ2-7, with TRBD1 identical over 7 bases. Germline V gene lookup returns CDR1 SNHLY and CDR2 FYNNEI. V was clipped by 3 bases and J by 2 bases; unmatched bases: 7. The CDR3 is 15 amino acids.

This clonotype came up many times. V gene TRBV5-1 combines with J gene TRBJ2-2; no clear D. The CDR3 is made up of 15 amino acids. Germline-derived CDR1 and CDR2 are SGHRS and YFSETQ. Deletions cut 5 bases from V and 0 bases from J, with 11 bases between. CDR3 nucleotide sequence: TGCGCCAGCAGGCCCAGCCCCGCGAACACCGGGGAGCTGTTTTTT. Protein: CASRPSPANTGELFF.